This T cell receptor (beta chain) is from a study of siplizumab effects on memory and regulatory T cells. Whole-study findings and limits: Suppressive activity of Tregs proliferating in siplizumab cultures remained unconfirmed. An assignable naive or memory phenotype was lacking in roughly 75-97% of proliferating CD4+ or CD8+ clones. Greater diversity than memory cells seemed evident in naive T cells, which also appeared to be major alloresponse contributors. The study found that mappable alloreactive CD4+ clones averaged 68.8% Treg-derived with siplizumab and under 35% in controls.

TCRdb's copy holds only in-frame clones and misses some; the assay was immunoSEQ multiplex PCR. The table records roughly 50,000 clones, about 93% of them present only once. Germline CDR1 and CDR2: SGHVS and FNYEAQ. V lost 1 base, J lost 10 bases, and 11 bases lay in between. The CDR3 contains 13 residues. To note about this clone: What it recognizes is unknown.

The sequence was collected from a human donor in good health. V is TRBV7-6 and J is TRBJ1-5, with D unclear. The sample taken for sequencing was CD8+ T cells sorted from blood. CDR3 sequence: CASSLVSEGPQHF. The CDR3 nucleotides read TGTGCCAGCAGCTTAGTTTCAGAAGGCCCCCAGCATTTT.